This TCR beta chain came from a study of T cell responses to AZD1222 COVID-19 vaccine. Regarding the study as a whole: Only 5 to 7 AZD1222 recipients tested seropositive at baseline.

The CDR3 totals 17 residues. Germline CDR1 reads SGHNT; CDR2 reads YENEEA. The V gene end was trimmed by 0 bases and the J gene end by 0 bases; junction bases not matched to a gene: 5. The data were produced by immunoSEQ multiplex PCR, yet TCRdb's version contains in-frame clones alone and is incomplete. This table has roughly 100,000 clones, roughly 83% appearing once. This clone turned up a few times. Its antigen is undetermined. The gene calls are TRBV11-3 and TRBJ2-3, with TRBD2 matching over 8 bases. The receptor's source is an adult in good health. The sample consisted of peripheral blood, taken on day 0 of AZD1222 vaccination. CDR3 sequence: CASSLDKLAGSTDTQYF. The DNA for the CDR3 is TGTGCCAGCAGCTTAGATAAGCTAGCGGGCAGCACAGATACGCAGTATTTT.